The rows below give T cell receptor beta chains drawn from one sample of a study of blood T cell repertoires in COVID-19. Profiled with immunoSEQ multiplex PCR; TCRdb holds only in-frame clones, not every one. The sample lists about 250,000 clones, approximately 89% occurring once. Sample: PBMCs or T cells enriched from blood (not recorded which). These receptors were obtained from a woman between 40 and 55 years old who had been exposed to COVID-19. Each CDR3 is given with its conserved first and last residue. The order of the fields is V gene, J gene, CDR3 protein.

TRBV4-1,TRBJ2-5,CASSQLLVVETQYF
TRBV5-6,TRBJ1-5,CASSVFAGGNQPQHF
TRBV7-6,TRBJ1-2,CASSLDRGYGYTF
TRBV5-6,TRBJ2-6,CASSLLGTANPGANVLTF
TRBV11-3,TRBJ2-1,CASSAQGHEQFF
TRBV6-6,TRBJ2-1,CASFISLRGVRNEQFF
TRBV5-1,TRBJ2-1,CASRAALGALNEQFF
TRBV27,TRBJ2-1,CASSPLGPPHNEQFF
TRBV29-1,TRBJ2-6,CSVDGGRGANVLTF
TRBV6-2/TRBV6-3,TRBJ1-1,CASSYSISGYTEAFF
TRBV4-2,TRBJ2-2,CASSLQGQGGTGELFF
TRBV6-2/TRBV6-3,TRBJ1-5,CASSYSFPVLHGGNQPQHF
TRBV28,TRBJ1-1,CASSFVTGMNTEAFF
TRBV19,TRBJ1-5,CASTALWTGNDQPQHF
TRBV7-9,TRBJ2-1,CASSSDRGRGNEQFF
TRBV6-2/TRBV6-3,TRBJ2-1,CASSRLAGGYYEQFF
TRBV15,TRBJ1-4,CATSRGWGVPNEKLFF
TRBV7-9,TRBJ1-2,CASSPGGGNYGYTF
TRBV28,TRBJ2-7,CASSSPGGGREQYF
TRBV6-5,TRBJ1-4,CASSRTGLANEKLFF